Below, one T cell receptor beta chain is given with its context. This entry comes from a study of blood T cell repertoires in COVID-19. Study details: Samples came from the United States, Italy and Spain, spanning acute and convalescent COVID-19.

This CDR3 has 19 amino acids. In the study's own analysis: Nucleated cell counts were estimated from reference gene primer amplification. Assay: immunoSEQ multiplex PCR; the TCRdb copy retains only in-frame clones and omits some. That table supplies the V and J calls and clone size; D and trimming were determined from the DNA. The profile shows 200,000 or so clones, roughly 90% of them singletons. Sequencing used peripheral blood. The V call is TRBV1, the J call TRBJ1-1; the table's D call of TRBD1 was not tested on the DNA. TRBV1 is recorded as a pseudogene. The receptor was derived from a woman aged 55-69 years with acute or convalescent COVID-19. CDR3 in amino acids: CTSSRLGSLGQKKNTEAFF. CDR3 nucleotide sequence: TGCACCAGCAGCCGCTTGGGGTCGTTGGGGCAGAAGAAGAACACTGAAGCTTTCTTT.